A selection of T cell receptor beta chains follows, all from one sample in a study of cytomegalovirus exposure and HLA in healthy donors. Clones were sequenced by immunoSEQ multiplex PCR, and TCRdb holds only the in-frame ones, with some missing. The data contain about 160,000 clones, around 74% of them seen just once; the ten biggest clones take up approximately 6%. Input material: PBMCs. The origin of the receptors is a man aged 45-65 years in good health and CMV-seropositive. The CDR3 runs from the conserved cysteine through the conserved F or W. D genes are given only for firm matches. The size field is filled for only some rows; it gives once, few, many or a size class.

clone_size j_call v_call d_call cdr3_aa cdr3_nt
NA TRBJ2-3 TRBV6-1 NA CASSELGGADTQYF TGTGCCAGCAGTGAACTCGGGGGAGCAGATACGCAGTATTTT
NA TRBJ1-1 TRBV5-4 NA CASSLDRNTEAFF TGTGCCAGCAGCCTTGACAGAAACACTGAAGCTTTCTTT
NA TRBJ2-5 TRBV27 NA CASRVGGPIKETQYF TGTGCCAGCAGGGTGGGGGGACCCATAAAAGAGACCCAGTACTTC
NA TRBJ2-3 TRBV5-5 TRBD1 CASSGQGARTDTQYF TGTGCCAGCAGCGGACAGGGGGCGAGAACAGATACGCAGTATTTT
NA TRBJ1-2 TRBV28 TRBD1 CASSKGQGAFNYGYTF TGTGCCAGCAGTAAGGGACAGGGCGCGTTTAACTATGGCTACACCTTC
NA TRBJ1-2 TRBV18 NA CASSPDFYGYTF TGTGCCAGCTCACCGGACTTCTATGGCTACACCTTC
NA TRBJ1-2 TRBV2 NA CASSEALRVGYTF TGTGCCAGCAGTGAAGCGCTTCGGGTTGGCTACACCTTC
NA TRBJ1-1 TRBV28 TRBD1 CASRGQWGTEAFF TGTGCCAGCAGGGGACAGTGGGGCACTGAAGCTTTCTTT
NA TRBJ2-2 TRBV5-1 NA CASSLGTANTGELFF TGCGCCAGCAGCTTGGGGACAGCGAACACCGGGGAGCTGTTTTTC
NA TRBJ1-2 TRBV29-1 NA CSVDGVREDYGYTF TGCAGCGTTGATGGGGTCAGGGAGGACTATGGCTACACCTTC
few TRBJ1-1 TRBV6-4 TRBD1 CASAPGTGSTEAFF TGTGCCAGCGCACCCGGGACAGGGAGTACTGAAGCTTTCTTT
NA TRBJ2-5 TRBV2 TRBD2 CASSITHLAGSQETQYF TGTGCCAGCAGTATAACCCACCTAGCGGGCTCCCAAGAGACCCAGTACTTC
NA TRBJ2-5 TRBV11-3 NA CASSLGRGIETQYF TGTGCCAGCAGCTTGGGCAGGGGAATCGAGACCCAGTACTTC
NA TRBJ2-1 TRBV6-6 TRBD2 CASRTTSLEQFF TGTGCCAGCAGGACGACTAGCCTTGAGCAGTTCTTC
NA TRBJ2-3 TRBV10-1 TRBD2 CASSPGLAGGLVDTQYF TGCGCCAGCAGTCCGGGACTAGCGGGAGGTCTCGTAGATACGCAGTATTTT
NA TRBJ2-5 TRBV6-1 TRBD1 CASSDPTGDSETQYF TGTGCCAGCAGTGATCCCACAGGGGATTCGGAGACCCAGTACTTC
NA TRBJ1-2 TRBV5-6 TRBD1 CASSLDPTGRYGYTF TGTGCCAGCAGCTTGGACCCGACAGGGCGGTATGGCTACACCTTC
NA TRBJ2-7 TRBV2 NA CASSDSSVQGEGEQYF TGTGCCAGCAGTGATAGTTCAGTACAGGGGGAGGGAGAGCAGTACTTC
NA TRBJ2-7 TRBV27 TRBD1 CASKGDRFNEQYF TGTGCCAGTAAGGGGGACAGGTTTAACGAGCAGTACTTC
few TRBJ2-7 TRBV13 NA CASSLSNYEQYF TGTGCCAGCAGCTTATCTAACTACGAGCAGTACTTC
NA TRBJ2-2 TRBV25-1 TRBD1 CASSGQGATGELFF TGTGCCAGCAGTGGGCAGGGGGCAACCGGGGAGCTGTTTTTT
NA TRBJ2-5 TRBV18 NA CASSDNQETQYF TGTGCCAGCTCAGACAACCAAGAGACCCAGTACTTC
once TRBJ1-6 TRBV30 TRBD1 CAWSVGTENSPLHF TGTGCCTGGAGTGTAGGGACAGAGAATTCACCCCTCCACTTT
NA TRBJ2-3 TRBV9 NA CASSVAITDTQYF TGTGCCAGCAGCGTAGCTATCACAGATACGCAGTATTTT
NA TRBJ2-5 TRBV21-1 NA CASSKATPTSGRETQYF TGTGCCAGCAGCAAAGCTACCCCAACTAGCGGGAGGGAGACCCAGTACTTC
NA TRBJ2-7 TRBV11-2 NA CASSLTLFIEGYEQYF TGTGCCAGCAGCTTGACCCTGTTCATCGAGGGCTACGAGCAGTACTTC
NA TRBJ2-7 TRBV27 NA CASNPHTGYEQYF TGTGCCAGCAATCCCCACACAGGCTACGAGCAGTACTTC
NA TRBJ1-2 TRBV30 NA CAWSVTLAYFNYGYTF TGTGCCTGGAGTGTGACTTTGGCCTACTTTAACTATGGCTACACCTTC
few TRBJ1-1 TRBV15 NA CATSRDQIDKEAFF TGTGCCACCAGCAGAGACCAGATAGACAAGGAAGCTTTCTTT